A selection of T cell receptor beta chains follows, all from one sample in a study of shared clonotypes between healthy human individuals. Here immunoSEQ multiplex PCR was the method, and the copy in TCRdb shows in-frame clones only, minus some. The table lists hundreds of thousands of clones, 95% to 97% of them singletons. Sequenced sample: naive CD8+ T cells sorted from blood. These receptors were obtained from a woman aged 25 to 39 in good health. CDR3s include the opening cysteine and the closing phenylalanine or tryptophan. D genes are given only for firm matches. The listing skips clone size in some rows; elsewhere it reads once, few, many or a size class.

size	J	D	V	CDR3	DNA
NA	TRBJ2-7	TRBD2	TRBV27	CASRPGSGLYEQYF	TGTGCCAGCAGACCGGGTAGCGGGCTATACGAGCAGTACTTC
NA	TRBJ2-7	NA	TRBV15	CATSREAGFNEQYF	TGTGCCACCAGCAGAGAAGCAGGGTTTAACGAGCAGTACTTC
once	TRBJ2-7	NA	TRBV27	CASSWGLSYEQYF	TGTGCCAGCAGTTGGGGACTCTCCTACGAGCAGTACTTC
NA	TRBJ2-1	TRBD2	TRBV6-6	CASSSGTSGDNEQFF	TGTGCCAGCAGTTCCGGGACTAGCGGGGACAATGAGCAGTTCTTC
once	TRBJ2-1	NA	TRBV5-6	CASSLLVYNEQFF	TGTGCCAGCAGCTTGCTGGTTTACAATGAGCAGTTCTTC
NA	TRBJ1-1	NA	TRBV5-4	CASSWAPDVNTEAFF	TGTGCCAGCAGCTGGGCCCCGGACGTGAACACTGAAGCTTTCTTT
NA	TRBJ2-7	TRBD2	TRBV29-1	CSVVVSGSRYEQYF	TGCAGCGTTGTTGTTAGCGGGAGTAGGTACGAGCAGTACTTC
NA	TRBJ2-7	TRBD2	TRBV4-1	CASSQGGGLSYEQYF	TGCGCCAGCAGCCAGGGGGGGGGACTCTCCTACGAGCAGTACTTC
NA	TRBJ1-2	NA	TRBV7-9	CASSLTGGRDYGYTF	TGTGCCAGCAGCTTAACGGGCGGACGTGACTATGGCTACACCTTC
once	TRBJ2-3	NA	TRBV2	CASRGDRNYRTDTQYF	TGTGCCAGCAGGGGTGACAGGAATTATCGCACAGATACGCAGTATTTT
NA	TRBJ2-7	NA	TRBV6-1	CASSPRQGRDEQYF	TGTGCCAGCAGTCCCCGGCAGGGAAGGGACGAGCAGTACTTC
NA	TRBJ1-1	NA	TRBV7-9	CASSLVMGGTEAFF	TGTGCCAGCAGCTTAGTTATGGGAGGAACTGAAGCTTTCTTT
NA	TRBJ2-1	NA	TRBV9	CASSTRDSIYNEQFF	TGTGCCAGCAGCACCCGGGACTCCATTTACAATGAGCAGTTCTTC
once	TRBJ2-7	NA	TRBV21-1	CARVQGIHYEQYF	TGTGCCAGGGTACAGGGAATTCACTACGAGCAGTACTTC
NA	TRBJ2-1	TRBD2	TRBV7-8	CASSLDVAGGHEQFF	TGTGCCAGCAGCTTAGACGTAGCGGGAGGACATGAGCAGTTCTTC
NA	TRBJ1-5	NA	TRBV7-2	CASSLNPSKAQHF	TGTGCCAGCAGCTTAAATCCGAGTAAGGCCCAGCATTTT
NA	TRBJ2-7	NA	TRBV6-5	CASSYIGGREQYF	TGTGCCAGCAGTTACATTGGGGGGCGTGAGCAGTACTTC
NA	TRBJ1-1	NA	TRBV4-1	CASSQGLAGTEAFF	TGCGCCAGCAGCCAAGGATTGGCGGGCACTGAAGCTTTCTTT
NA	TRBJ2-7	NA	TRBV20-1	CSASTYYEQYF	TGCAGTGCTAGTACGTACTACGAGCAGTACTTC
NA	TRBJ2-7	NA	TRBV6-1	CASSDARLSEQYF	TGTGCCAGCAGTGATGCTAGACTCTCCGAGCAGTACTTC
NA	TRBJ2-7	TRBD1	TRBV4-1	CASSLTVGDRGNLEQYF	TGCGCCAGCAGCCTGACTGTAGGGGACAGGGGAAATCTCGAGCAGTACTTC
NA	TRBJ2-7	TRBD2	TRBV4-2	CASSQDAGGSYEQYF	TGTGCCAGCAGCCAAGACGCGGGAGGCTCCTACGAGCAGTACTTC
NA	TRBJ2-7	NA	TRBV27	CASSSHSAGTYEQYF	TGTGCCAGCAGTTCCCACTCCGCGGGAACCTACGAGCAGTACTTC
NA	TRBJ2-7	NA	TRBV5-4	CASSLILGGEQYF	TGTGCCAGCAGCCTAATACTAGGAGGCGAGCAGTACTTC
few	TRBJ1-1	TRBD1	TRBV7-9	CASSSGQGSTEAFF	TGTGCCAGCAGCTCCGGACAGGGGAGCACTGAAGCTTTCTTT
once	TRBJ2-7	TRBD1	TRBV7-2	CASSLARQGAAAYEQYF	TGTGCCAGCAGCCTGGCCCGACAGGGGGCAGCGGCCTACGAGCAGTACTTC
NA	TRBJ2-7	NA	TRBV28	CASSSDEQYF	TGTGCCAGCAGTTCAGACGAGCAGTACTTC
NA	TRBJ2-1	NA	TRBV6-5	CASRLRDNEQFF	TGTGCCAGCCGGCTCCGGGACAATGAGCAGTTCTTC
NA	TRBJ2-2	NA	TRBV2	CANRRNTGELFF	TGTGCCAACCGGAGGAACACCGGGGAGCTGTTTTTT
NA	TRBJ2-2	NA	TRBV27	CASSNRHPKWTGELFF	TGTGCCAGCAGTAACCGACATCCGAAGTGGACCGGGGAGCTGTTTTTT
once	TRBJ2-1	TRBD2	TRBV4-1	CASSQASGGRALEQFF	TGCGCCAGCAGCCAAGCATCGGGCGGGAGGGCCCTGGAGCAGTTCTTC
NA	TRBJ2-5	NA	TRBV28	CASRLTQGSRETQYF	TGTGCCAGCAGACTCACTCAAGGGAGCAGGGAGACCCAGTACTTC
NA	TRBJ2-2	TRBD2	TRBV5-4	CASSPRLAGRNTGELFF	TGTGCCAGCAGCCCGAGACTAGCGGGACGGAACACCGGGGAGCTGTTTTTT
NA	TRBJ1-5	NA	TRBV30	CAWSADNSNQPQHF	TGTGCCTGGAGTGCGGATAATAGCAATCAGCCCCAGCATTTT
NA	TRBJ2-3	NA	TRBV28	CASSPHRLTDTQYF	TGTGCCAGCAGTCCTCATCGACTCACAGATACGCAGTATTTT
NA	TRBJ2-3	NA	TRBV7-9	CASSFGAASTDTQYF	TGTGCCAGCAGCTTCGGGGCAGCCAGCACAGATACGCAGTATTTT
once	TRBJ2-3	TRBD2	TRBV5-1	CASSLYPRESSDTQYF	TGCGCCAGCAGCTTGTATCCGCGGGAGAGTTCGGATACGCAGTATTTT
once	TRBJ2-2	NA	TRBV28	CASSFVGGNGELFF	TGTGCCAGCAGTTTTGTTGGGGGAAACGGGGAGCTGTTTTTT
NA	TRBJ1-4	NA	TRBV6-5	CASSSGRGEKLFF	TGTGCCAGCAGTTCAGGACGGGGTGAAAAACTGTTTTTT
NA	TRBJ2-1	TRBD2	TRBV27	CASSLLAGSYNEQFF	TGTGCCAGCAGTTTATTAGCGGGATCCTACAATGAGCAGTTCTTC
NA	TRBJ2-1	TRBD2	TRBV27	CASTLLAGASYNEQFF	TGTGCCAGCACCCTACTAGCGGGTGCCTCCTACAATGAGCAGTTCTTC
NA	TRBJ2-1	NA	TRBV5-4	CASSLVADANEQFF	TGTGCCAGCAGCTTGGTGGCAGACGCTAATGAGCAGTTCTTC
NA	TRBJ2-7	NA	TRBV6-5	CASSYSLGNEQYF	TGTGCCAGCAGTTACTCGTTAGGGAACGAGCAGTACTTC
NA	TRBJ1-2	TRBD1	TRBV7-8	CASSSGGVRGYTF	TGTGCCAGCAGTTCAGGGGGGGTCCGGGGCTACACCTTC